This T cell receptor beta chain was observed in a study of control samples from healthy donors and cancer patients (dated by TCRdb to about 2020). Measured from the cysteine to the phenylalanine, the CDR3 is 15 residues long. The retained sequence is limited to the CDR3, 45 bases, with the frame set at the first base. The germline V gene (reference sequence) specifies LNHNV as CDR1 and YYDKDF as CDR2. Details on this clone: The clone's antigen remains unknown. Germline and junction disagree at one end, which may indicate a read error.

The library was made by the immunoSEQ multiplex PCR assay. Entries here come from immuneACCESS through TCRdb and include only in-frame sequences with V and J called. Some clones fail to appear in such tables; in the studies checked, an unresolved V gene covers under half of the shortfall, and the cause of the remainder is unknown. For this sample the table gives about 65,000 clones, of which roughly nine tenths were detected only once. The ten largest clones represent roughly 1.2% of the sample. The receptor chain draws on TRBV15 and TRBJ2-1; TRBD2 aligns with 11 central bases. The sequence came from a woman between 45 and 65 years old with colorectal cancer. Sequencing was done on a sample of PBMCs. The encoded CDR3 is CATSRDPSLAGGRLF. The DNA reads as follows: TGTGCCACCAGCAGAGATCCCTCTTTAGCGGGAGGGCGCCTCTTC.